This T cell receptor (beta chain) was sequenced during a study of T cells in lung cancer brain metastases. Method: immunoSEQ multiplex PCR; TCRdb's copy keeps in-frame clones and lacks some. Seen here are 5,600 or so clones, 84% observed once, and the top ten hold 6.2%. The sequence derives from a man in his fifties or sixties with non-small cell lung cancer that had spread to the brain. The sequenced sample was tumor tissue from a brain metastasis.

Here the CDR3 DNA reads TGTGCCAGCAGTTATACGGGTTTCGGGGCCTATGGCTACACCTTC. Translation gives CASSYTGFGAYGYTF. The V gene is TRBV6-5, the J gene TRBJ1-2; the D gene is possibly TRBD1 (5 bases). V lost 3 bases and J lost 4, with 15 bases in between. This CDR3 has 15 amino acids. The germline V gene has CDR1 MNHEY and CDR2 SVGAGI.